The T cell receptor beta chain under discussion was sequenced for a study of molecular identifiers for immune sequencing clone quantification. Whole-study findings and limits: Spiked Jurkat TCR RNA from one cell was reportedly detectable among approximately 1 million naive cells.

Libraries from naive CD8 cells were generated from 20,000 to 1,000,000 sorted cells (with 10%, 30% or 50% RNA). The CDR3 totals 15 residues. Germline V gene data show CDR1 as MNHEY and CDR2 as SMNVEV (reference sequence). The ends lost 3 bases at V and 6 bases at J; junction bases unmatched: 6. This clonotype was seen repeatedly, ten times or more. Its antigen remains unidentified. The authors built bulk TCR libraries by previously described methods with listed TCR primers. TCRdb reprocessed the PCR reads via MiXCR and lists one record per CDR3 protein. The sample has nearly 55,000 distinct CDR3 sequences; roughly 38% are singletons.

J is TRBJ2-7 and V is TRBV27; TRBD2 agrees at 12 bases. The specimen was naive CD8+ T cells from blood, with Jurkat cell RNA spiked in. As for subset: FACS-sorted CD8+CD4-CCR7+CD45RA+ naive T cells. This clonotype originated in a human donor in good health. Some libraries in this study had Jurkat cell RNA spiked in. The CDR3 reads CASSFFPGLAGEQYF. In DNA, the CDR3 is TGTGCCAGCAGTTTCTTCCCGGGACTAGCGGGCGAGCAGTACTTC.